This TCR beta chain emerged from a study of neoadjuvant anti-PD-1 for oral cavity cancer. The length of the CDR3 is 17 residues. The germline V and J ends were trimmed by 0 bases and 1 base, with 16 bases remaining between them. Germline-derived CDR1 and CDR2 are SGDLS and YYNGEE. Study findings and constraints: With a few patients per group, TCR findings need larger cohorts.

Regarding this clone: Its antigen is not known.

The table came from immunoSEQ multiplex PCR; TCRdb's copy has only in-frame clones and leaves some out. The table records about 12,000 clones, about 60% of them present only once. This clonotype was sampled from a person aged 40-85 years with oral cavity squamous cell carcinoma. The chain uses TRBV9 and TRBJ2-5; possible D gene TRBD1, 6 bases. The sequenced sample was tumor tissue, obtained before nivolumab (anti-PD-1) treatment. The CDR3 nucleotides are TGTGCCAGCAGCGTAGATGGGACACCTACTCCCCAAGAGACCCAGTACTTC. Translated: CASSVDGTPTPQETQYF.